These T cell receptor beta chains were read from a single sample in a study of blood T cell repertoires in COVID-19. Profiled with immunoSEQ multiplex PCR; TCRdb holds only in-frame clones, not every one. The repertoire holds 30,000 to 40,000 clones, with around 85% as singletons. Source material: peripheral blood. The receptors were sampled from an elderly woman with active or convalescent COVID-19. CDR3s include the opening cysteine and the closing phenylalanine or tryptophan. The D gene is left open where the match is weak. Part of the rows lack a size; the others show once, few, many or a class for expanded clones.

v_gene,d_gene,j_gene,abundance,CDR3aa,CDR3nt
TRBV18,NA,TRBJ2-6,NA,CASSPQGTGANVLTF,TGTGCCAGCTCACCCCAGGGTACCGGGGCCAACGTCCTGACTTTC
TRBV19,TRBD2,TRBJ2-2,NA,CASSIGGRGTGELFF,TGTGCCAGTAGTATCGGCGGGAGGGGTACCGGGGAGCTGTTTTTT
TRBV29-1,NA,TRBJ2-7,NA,CSVTTASSSYEQYF,TGCAGCGTCACGACAGCCTCCAGCTCCTACGAGCAGTACTTC
TRBV11-3,TRBD2,TRBJ2-1,NA,CASSFSLAGRNEQFF,TGTGCCAGCAGCTTTTCGCTAGCGGGCCGCAATGAGCAGTTCTTC
TRBV5-1,TRBD1,TRBJ2-6,NA,CASTLGQYSGANVLTF,TGCGCCAGCACTTTGGGACAGTACTCTGGGGCCAACGTCCTGACTTTC
TRBV9,TRBD1,TRBJ1-1,NA,CASSAQGAATEAFF,TGTGCCAGCAGCGCCCAGGGGGCCGCAACTGAAGCTTTCTTT
TRBV6-5,TRBD1,TRBJ1-1,NA,CASSRGQDTEAFF,TGTGCCAGCAGCAGGGGGCAGGACACTGAAGCTTTCTTT
TRBV7-2,NA,TRBJ2-7,NA,CASRQTGTSSDYEQYF,TGTGCCAGCAGACAGACGGGAACGTCCTCCGACTACGAGCAGTACTTC
TRBV19,NA,TRBJ2-7,NA,CASRLRPGIEQYF,TGTGCCAGTAGATTGCGCCCGGGGATCGAGCAGTACTTC
TRBV5-4,TRBD1,TRBJ2-3,few,CASRTGASTDTQYF,TGTGCCAGCAGAACAGGGGCTAGCACAGATACGCAGTATTTT
TRBV18,NA,TRBJ1-1,NA,CASSPTNMNTEAFF,TGTGCCAGCTCACCGACAAATATGAACACTGAAGCTTTCTTT
TRBV18,NA,TRBJ1-1,NA,CASSLLTGPLNTEAFF,TGTGCCAGCTCACTCCTGACAGGACCACTGAACACTGAAGCTTTCTTT
TRBV6-5,TRBD1,TRBJ1-2,NA,CASSYSRQGVYGYTF,TGTGCCAGCAGTTACTCGAGACAGGGTGTCTATGGCTACACCTTC
TRBV25-1,NA,TRBJ2-3,NA,CASSELGAFGDTQYF,TGTGCCAGCAGTGAACTGGGGGCATTTGGGGATACGCAGTATTTT
TRBV15,TRBD1,TRBJ2-1,NA,CATSEPGQTYNEQFF,TGTGCCACCAGCGAACCGGGACAGACCTACAATGAGCAGTTCTTC
TRBV7-2,NA,TRBJ2-1,NA,CASSLDGLSYNEQFF,TGTGCCAGCAGCTTAGACGGTCTTTCCTACAATGAGCAGTTCTTC
TRBV9,NA,TRBJ2-1,NA,CASSVGPEEYNEQFF,TGTGCCAGCAGCGTGGGCCCAGAAGAGTACAATGAGCAGTTCTTC
TRBV18,TRBD1,TRBJ1-3,NA,CASSPGTAGNTIYF,TGTGCCAGCTCACCTGGGACAGCTGGAAACACCATATATTTT
TRBV4-2,TRBD1,TRBJ2-7,NA,CASSQPGQGGWQYF,TGTGCCAGCAGCCAGCCGGGACAGGGTGGGTGGCAGTACTTC
TRBV5-1,TRBD1,TRBJ2-1,NA,CASSLVYRGLHNEQFF,TGCGCCAGCAGCTTGGTGTACAGGGGGCTTCACAATGAGCAGTTCTTC
TRBV28,TRBD1,TRBJ1-3,NA,CASGPEGQGGNTIYF,TGTGCCAGCGGGCCTGAGGGACAGGGGGGAAACACCATATATTTT
TRBV18,NA,TRBJ1-3,NA,CASSPQQGVDTIYF,TGTGCCAGCTCACCACAACAGGGCGTCGACACCATATATTTT
TRBV5-5,TRBD1,TRBJ1-6,NA,CASSFIGTGNSPLHF,TGTGCCAGCAGCTTTATCGGGACAGGGAATTCACCCCTCCACTTT
TRBV9,TRBD2,TRBJ2-5,NA,CASSVVASGGPQQETQYF,TGTGCCAGCAGCGTAGTGGCTAGCGGGGGGCCCCAGCAAGAGACCCAGTACTTC
TRBV6-1,NA,TRBJ1-5,NA,CASSELAIDQPQHF,TGTGCCAGCAGTGAGTTAGCGATTGATCAGCCCCAGCATTTT
TRBV2,TRBD1,TRBJ2-7,few,CASQTGANSYEQYF,TGTGCCAGCCAGACAGGGGCAAACTCCTACGAGCAGTACTTC
TRBV5-4,NA,TRBJ2-6,NA,CASRGSGANVLTF,TGTGCCAGCCGGGGCTCTGGGGCCAACGTCCTGACTTTC
TRBV6-6,TRBD2,TRBJ2-7,NA,CASSYETSGPYEQYF,TGTGCCAGCAGTTACGAGACTAGCGGCCCCTACGAGCAGTACTTC
TRBV6-2/TRBV6-3,NA,TRBJ2-4,once,CASSYYRDMFQNIQYF,TGTGCCAGCAGTTACTACCGGGACATGTTCCAAAACATTCAGTACTTC